The subject of this entry is one T cell receptor (beta chain). This record comes from a study of blood T cell repertoires in COVID-19. Study context: Donors in the United States, Italy and Spain gave samples during acute or convalescent COVID-19. The cDNA or gDNA used as material had been derived from T cells, B-cell-depleted T cells, or PBMCs.

Produced via immunoSEQ multiplex PCR; TCRdb's table is partial and in-frame only. The repertoire holds 110,000 to 150,000 clones, with around 81% as singletons. CDR1 and CDR2 from the germline V gene are LGHNA and YNFKEQ. This CDR3 comprises 15 residues. Trimming shortened V by 0 bases and J by 2 bases, and 9 bases separated the two germline ends. The sequenced material came from peripheral blood. The V gene is TRBV4-2, the J gene TRBJ2-3; D is unclear. This TCR was recovered from a human donor in a cohort sampled during active COVID-19. CDR3 sequence (DNA): TGTGCCAGCAGCCAAGACCAGCGCCCCACAGATACGCAGTATTTT. This sequence encodes CASSQDQRPTDTQYF.